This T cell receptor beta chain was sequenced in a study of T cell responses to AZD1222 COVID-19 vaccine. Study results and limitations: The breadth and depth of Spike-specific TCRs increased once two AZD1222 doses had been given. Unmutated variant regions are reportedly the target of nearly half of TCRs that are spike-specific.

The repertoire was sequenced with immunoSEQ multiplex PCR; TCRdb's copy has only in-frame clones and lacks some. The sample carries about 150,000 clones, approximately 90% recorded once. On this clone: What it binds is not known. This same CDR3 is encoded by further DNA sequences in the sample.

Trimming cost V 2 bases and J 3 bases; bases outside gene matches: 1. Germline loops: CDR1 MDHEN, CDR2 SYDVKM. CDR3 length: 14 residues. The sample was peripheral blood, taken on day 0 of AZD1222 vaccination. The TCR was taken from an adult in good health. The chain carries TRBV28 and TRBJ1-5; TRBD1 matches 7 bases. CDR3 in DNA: TGTGCCAGCAGTTTAGGGACAGTCAATCAGCCCCAGCATTTT. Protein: CASSLGTVNQPQHF.